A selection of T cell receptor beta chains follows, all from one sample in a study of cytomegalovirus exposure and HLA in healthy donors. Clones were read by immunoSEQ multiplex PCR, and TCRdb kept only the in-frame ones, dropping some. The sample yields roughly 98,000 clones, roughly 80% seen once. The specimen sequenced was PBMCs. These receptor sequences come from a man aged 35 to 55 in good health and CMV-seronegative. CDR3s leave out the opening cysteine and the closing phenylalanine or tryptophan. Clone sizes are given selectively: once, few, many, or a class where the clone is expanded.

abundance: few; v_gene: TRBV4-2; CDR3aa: ASSQRGTAGNTIY
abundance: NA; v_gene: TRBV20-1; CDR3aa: SARQDYEQY
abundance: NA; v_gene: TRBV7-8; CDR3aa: ASSDQGLHGELF
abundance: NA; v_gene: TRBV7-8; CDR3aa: ASSRQESGAGNTIY
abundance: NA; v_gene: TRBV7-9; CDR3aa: SSSPRVESSYNEQF
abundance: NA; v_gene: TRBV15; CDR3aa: ATSRSGQGNSPLH
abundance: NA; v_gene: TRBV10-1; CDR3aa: ASSAQGEETQY
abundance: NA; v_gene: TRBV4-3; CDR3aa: ASSQDRSGYEQY
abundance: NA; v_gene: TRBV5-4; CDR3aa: ASSLTPGLLIEQY
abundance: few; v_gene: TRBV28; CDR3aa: ASRQGAWYEQY
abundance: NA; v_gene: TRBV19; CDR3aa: ASSTSLTGFNSPLH
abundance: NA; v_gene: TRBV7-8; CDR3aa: ASSAGLLPGNTIY
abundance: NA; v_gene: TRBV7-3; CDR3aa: ASSLSLRGSYNEQF
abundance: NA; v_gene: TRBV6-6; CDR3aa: ASSYFRGSTSYEQY
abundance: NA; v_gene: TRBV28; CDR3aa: ASSSTGQFYEQY
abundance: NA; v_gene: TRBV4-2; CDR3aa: ASNLAGASTDTQY
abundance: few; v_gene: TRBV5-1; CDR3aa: ASSPQGSHNSPLH
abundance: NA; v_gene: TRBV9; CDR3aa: ASSGRTAEAF
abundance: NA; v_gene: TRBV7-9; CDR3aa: ASSLEGGVWGSLF
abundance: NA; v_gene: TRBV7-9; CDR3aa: ASSNTRVLGYEQY
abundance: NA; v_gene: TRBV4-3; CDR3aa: ASSRGQGDYNEQF
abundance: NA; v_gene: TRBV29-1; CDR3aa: SVSPPGQSSYNEQF
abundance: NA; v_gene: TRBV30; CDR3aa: AWSGARVGQPQH
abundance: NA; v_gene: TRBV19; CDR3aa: ASSMGRKNIQY
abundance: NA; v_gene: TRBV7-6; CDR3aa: ASSTRLRSNTGELF
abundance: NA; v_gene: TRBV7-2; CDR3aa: ASSFRSTRTGVNYEQY
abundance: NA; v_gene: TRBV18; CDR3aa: ASSLTPGGRLPSTGELF
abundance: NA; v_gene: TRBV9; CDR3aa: ASSPRLAGGFHEQY
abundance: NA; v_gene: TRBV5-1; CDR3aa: ASSLGLAGDSYEQY
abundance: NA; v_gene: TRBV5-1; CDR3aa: ASSVGTSGLYEQY
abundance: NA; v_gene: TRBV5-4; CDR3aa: ASSLRDGLAGARDTQY
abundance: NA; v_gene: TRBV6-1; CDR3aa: ASSGQAVEAF
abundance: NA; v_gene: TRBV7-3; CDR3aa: ASSLTPPSNYGYT
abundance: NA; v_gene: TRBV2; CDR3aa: ASSEAPQGGTEAF
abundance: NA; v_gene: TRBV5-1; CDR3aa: ASSLGGDSLNTGELF
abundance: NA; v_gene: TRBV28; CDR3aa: ASRNLAGGYEQY
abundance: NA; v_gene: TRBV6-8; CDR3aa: ARSLAGSRADTQY